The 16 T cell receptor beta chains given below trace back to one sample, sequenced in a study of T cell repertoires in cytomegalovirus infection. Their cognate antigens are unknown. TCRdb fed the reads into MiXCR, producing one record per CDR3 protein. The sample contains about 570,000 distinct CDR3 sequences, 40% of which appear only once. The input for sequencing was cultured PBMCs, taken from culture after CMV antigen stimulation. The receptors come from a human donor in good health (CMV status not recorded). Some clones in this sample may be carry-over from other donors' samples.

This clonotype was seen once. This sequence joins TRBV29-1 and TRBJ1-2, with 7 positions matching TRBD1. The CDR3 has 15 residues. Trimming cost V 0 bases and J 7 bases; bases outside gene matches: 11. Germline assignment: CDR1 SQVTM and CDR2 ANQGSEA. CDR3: CSVEDRTGWGTGYTF. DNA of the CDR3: TGCAGCGTTGAAGATCGGACAGGATGGGGTACTGGCTACACCTTC.

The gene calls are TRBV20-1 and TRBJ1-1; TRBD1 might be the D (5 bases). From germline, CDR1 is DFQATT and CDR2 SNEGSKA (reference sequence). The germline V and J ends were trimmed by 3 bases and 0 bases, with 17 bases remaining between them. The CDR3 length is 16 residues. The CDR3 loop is CSASSLSGGLNTEAFF. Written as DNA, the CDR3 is TGCAGTGCTAGTTCCCTTAGCGGGGGATTGAACACTGAAGCTTTCTTT.

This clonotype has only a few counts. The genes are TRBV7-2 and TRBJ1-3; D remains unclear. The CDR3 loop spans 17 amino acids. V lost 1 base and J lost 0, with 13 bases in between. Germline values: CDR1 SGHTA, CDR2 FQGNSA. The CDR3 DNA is TGTGCCAGCAGCTTAGGGATAGGACTGTTCTCTGGAAACACCATATATTTT. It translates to CASSLGIGLFSGNTIYF.

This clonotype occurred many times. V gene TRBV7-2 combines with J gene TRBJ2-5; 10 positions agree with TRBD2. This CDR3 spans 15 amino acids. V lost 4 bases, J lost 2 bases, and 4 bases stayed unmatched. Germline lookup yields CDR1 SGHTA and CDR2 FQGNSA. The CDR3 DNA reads TGTGCCAGCAGCTCTAGCGGGGGTGAACAAGAGACCCAGTACTTC. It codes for CASSSSGGEQETQYF. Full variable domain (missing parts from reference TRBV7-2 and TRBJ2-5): GAGVSQSPSNKVTEKGKDVELRCDPISGHTALYWYRQSLGQGLEFLIYFQGNSAPDKSGLPSDRFSAERTGGSVSTLTIQRTQQEDSAVYLCASSSSGGEQETQYFGPGTRLLVL.

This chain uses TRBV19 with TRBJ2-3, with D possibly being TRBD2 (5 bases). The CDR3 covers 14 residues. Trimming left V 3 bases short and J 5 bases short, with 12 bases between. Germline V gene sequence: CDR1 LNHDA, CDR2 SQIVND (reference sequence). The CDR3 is CASSIYEGGDTQYF. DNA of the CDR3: TGTGCCAGTAGTATCTACGAGGGTGGAGATACGCAGTATTTT. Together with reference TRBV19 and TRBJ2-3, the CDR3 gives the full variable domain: DGGITQSPKYLFRKEGQNVTLSCEQNLNHDAMYWYRQDPGQGLRLIYYSQIVNDFQKGDIAEGYSVSREKKESFPLTVTSAQKNPTAFYLCASSIYEGGDTQYFGPGTRLTVL.

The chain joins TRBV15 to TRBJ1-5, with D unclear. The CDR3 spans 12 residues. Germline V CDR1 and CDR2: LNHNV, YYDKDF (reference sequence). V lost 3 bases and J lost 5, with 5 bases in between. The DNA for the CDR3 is TGTGCCACCAGCAGGGGTTATCAGCCCCAGCATTTT. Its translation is CATSRGYQPQHF.

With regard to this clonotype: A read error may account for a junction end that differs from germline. The CDR3 spells CASSPLEGGLGAF. The CDR3 DNA follows: TGTGCCAGCAGCCCGTTAGAGGGGGGGCTCGGAGCCTTC. The chain uses TRBV7-6 and TRBJ1-2; D perhaps matches TRBD1 (6 bases). The CDR3 totals 13 residues. Germline loops: CDR1 SGHVS, CDR2 FNYEAQ. Full variable domain (remainder filled in from reference TRBV7-6 and TRBJ1-2): GAGVSQSPRYKVTKRGQDVALRCDPISGHVSLYWYRQALGQGPEFLTYFNYEAQQDKSGLPNDRFSAERPEGSISTLTIQRTEQRDSAMYRCASSPLEGGLGAFGSGTRLTVV.

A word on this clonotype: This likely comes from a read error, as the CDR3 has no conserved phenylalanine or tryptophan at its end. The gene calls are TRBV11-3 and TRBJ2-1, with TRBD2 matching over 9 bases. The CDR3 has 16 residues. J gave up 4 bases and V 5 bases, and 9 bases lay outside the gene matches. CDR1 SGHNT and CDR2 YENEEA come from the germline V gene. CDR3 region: CASSLGGSGGYNEQFS. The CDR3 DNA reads TGTGCCAGCAGCCTGGGGGGTAGCGGGGGTTACAATGAGCAGTTCTCC.

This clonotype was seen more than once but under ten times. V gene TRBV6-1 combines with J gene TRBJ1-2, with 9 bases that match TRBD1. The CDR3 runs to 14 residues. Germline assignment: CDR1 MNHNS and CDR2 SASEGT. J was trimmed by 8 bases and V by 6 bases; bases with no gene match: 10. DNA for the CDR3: TGTGCCAGCAGGAAACCTACAGGGGGCCGGGGCTACACCTTC. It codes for CASRKPTGGRGYTF.

The CDR3 DNA follows: TGTGCCAGTAGTAGGATTTTATTTGGCACTGAAGCTTTCTTT. It encodes CASSRILFGTEAFF. The chain employs TRBV19 and TRBJ1-1, with D unresolved. Germline V lookup: CDR1 LNHDA, CDR2 SQIVND (reference sequence). V was cut by 4 bases and J by 4 bases, with 13 bases left in between. This CDR3 has 14 residues.

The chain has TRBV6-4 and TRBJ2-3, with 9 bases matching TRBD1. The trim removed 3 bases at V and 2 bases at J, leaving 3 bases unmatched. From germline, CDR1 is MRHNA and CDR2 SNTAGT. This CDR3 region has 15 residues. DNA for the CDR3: TGTGCCAGCAGTGAGGGGGACAGGGCCACAGATACGCAGTATTTT. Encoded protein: CASSEGDRATDTQYF.

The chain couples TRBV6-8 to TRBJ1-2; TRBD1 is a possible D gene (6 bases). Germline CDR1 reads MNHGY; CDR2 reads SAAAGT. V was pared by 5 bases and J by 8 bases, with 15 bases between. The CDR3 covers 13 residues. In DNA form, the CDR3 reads TGTGCCAGCAGTCGGAACAGGGAAGAGGGCTACACCTTC. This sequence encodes CASSRNREEGYTF.

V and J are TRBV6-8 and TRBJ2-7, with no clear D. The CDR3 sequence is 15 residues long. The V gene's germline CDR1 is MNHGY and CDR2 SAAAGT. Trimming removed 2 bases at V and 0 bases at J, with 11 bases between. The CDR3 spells CASSYTDTDSYEQYF. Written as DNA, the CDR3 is TGTGCCAGCAGTTACACTGACACCGACTCCTACGAGCAGTACTTC.

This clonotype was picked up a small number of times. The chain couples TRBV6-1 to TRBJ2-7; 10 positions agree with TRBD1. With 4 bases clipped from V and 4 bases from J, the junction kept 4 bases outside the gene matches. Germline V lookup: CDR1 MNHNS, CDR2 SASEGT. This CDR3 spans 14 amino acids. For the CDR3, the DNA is TGTGCCAGCAGTGGTGGACAGGGGGATTACGAGCAGTACTTC. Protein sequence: CASSGGQGDYEQYF.

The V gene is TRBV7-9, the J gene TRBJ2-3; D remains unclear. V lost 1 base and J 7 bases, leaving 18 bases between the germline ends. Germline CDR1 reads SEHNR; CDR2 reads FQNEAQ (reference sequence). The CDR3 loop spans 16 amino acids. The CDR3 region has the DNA TGTGCCAGCAGCTTAGTCAGAACGATCCTAAACTATACGCAGTATTTT. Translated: CASSLVRTILNYTQYF.

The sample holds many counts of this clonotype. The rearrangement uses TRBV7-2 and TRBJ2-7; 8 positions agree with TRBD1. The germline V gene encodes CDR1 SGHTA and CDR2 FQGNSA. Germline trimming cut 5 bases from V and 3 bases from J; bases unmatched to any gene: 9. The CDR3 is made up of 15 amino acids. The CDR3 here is CASSPFAGTGYEQYF. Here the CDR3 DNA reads TGTGCCAGCAGCCCATTTGCGGGGACAGGCTACGAGCAGTACTTC.